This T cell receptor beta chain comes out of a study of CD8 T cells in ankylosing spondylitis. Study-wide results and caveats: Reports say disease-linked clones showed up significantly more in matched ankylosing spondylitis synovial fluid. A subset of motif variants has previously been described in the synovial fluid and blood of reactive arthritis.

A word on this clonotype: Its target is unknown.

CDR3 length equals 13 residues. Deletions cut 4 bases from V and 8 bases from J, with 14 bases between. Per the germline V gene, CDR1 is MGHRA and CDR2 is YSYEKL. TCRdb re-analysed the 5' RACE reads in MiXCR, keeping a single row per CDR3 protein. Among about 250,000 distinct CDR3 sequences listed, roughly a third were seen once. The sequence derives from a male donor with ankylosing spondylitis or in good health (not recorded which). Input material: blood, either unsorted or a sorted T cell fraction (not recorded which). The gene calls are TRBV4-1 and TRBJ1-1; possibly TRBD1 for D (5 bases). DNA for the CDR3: TGCGCCAGCAGCCCGGGGGAAATGCCCGAAGCTTTCTTT. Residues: CASSPGEMPEAFF.